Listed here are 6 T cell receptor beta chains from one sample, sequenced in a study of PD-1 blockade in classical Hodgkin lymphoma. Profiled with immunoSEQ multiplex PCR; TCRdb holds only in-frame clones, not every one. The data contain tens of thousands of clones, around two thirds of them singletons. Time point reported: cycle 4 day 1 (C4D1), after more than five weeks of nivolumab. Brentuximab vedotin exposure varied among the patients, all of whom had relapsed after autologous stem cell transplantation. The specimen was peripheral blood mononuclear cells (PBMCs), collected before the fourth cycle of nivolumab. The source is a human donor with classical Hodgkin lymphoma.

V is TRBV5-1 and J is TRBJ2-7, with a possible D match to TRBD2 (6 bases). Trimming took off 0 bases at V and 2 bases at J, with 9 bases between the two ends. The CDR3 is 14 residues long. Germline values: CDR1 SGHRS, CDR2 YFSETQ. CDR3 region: CASSLAGVAYEQYF. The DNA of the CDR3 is TGCGCCAGCAGCTTGGCGGGGGTCGCCTACGAGCAGTACTTC.

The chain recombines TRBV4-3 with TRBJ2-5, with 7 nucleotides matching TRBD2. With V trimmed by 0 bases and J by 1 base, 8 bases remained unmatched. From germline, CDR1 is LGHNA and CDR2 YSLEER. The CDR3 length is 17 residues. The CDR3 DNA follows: TGCGCCAGCAGCCAAGATTGGGGCGGGACTACCCAAGAGACCCAGTACTTC. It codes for CASSQDWGGTTQETQYF.

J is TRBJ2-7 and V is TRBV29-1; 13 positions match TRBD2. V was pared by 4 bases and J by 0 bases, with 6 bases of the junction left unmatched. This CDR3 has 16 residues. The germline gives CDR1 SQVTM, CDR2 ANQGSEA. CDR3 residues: CSVVGTSGTHSYEQYF. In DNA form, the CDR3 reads TGCAGCGTTGTCGGGACTAGCGGGACTCACTCCTACGAGCAGTACTTC.

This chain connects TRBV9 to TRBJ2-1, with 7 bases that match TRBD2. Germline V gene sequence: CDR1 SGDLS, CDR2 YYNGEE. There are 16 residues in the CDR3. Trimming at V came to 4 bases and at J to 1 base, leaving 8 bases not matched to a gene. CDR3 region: CASSLSSGISYNEQFF. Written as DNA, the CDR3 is TGTGCCAGCAGCCTCAGCAGCGGGATTTCCTACAATGAGCAGTTCTTC.

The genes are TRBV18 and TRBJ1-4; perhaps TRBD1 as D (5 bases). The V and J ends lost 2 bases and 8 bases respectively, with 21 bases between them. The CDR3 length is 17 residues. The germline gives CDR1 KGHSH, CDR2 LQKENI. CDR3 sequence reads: CASSPLAPRDGREKLFF. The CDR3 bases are TGTGCCAGCTCACCATTGGCGCCTAGGGACGGACGAGAAAAACTGTTTTTT.

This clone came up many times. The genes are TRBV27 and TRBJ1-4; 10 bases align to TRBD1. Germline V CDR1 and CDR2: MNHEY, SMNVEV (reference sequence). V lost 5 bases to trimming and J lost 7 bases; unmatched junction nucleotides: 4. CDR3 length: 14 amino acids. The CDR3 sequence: CASSRDRGGEKLFF. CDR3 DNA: TGTGCCAGCAGTAGGGACAGGGGTGGTGAAAAACTGTTTTTT.